A single sample gave rise to the 9 T cell receptor beta chains below, sequenced in a study of T cell changes during pregnancy in multiple sclerosis. Produced via immunoSEQ multiplex PCR; TCRdb's table is partial and in-frame only. The data contain 84,000 or so clones, 94% of them seen just once; the ten biggest clones take up more than 0.8%. Here the sequenced sample was peripheral blood, taken in the third trimester of pregnancy. The origin of the receptors is a female donor with multiple sclerosis, enrolled in a pregnancy study.

This rearrangement joins TRBV6-5 to TRBJ1-3; 7 positions agree with TRBD1. Unmatched junction bases numbered 5, after V lost 6 bases and J lost 0 bases. The CDR3 has 15 residues. Germline CDR1 MNHEY, CDR2 SVGAGI. CDR3 DNA: TGTGCCAGCAGCTCCGACAGGGCCTCTGGAAACACCATATATTTT. The encoded protein is CASSSDRASGNTIYF.

In its sample, this clone was seen once. J is TRBJ2-5 and V is TRBV7-2; possible D gene TRBD2, 5 bases. V lost 5 bases, J lost 6 bases, and 16 bases lay in between. There are 14 residues in the CDR3. Germline values: CDR1 SGHTA, CDR2 FQGNSA. CDR3 bases: TGTGCCAGCAGCGCGCGCGGGTTCGTACAGACCCAGTACTTC. It codes for CASSARGFVQTQYF.

This chain joins TRBV28 and TRBJ2-3, with D maybe TRBD2 (6 bases). The CDR3 runs 15 residues. Trimming stripped 5 bases from V and 1 base from J, with 13 bases between. Germline V lookup: CDR1 MDHEN, CDR2 SYDVKM. For the CDR3, the DNA is TGTGCCAGCAGTCTAGTGACGGGGGGCACAGATACGCAGTATTTT. Translating gives CASSLVTGGTDTQYF.

The chain uses TRBV28 and TRBJ2-7, with TRBD2 matching 12 bases. Germline trimming cut 4 bases from V and 7 bases from J; bases unmatched to any gene: 8. Per the germline V gene, CDR1 is MDHEN and CDR2 is SYDVKM. The CDR3 is 15 residues long. The CDR3, as DNA: TGTGCCAGCAGTTCCCATGCTAGCGGGAGGGAAGAGCAGTACTTC. This codes for CASSSHASGREEQYF.

The chain joins TRBV18 to TRBJ2-5, with a weak D call TRBD2 (6 bases). There are 13 residues in the CDR3. Germline CDR1 and CDR2: KGHSH and LQKENI. V shed 3 bases and J shed 5 bases, with 10 bases lying between them. The CDR3 DNA follows: TGTGCCAGCTCACCGGGGACTCGGGAGACCCAGTACTTC. This sequence encodes CASSPGTRETQYF.

This sequence joins TRBV9 and TRBJ2-3; no reliable D call. Germline-derived CDR1 and CDR2 are SGDLS and YYNGEE. The CDR3 length is 13 residues. The V and J ends lost 0 bases and 5 bases respectively, with 7 bases between them. The CDR3 DNA sequence: TGTGCCAGCAGCGTAGCCCCGGTAGATACGCAGTATTTT. This codes for CASSVAPVDTQYF.

The chain recombines TRBV11-2 with TRBJ2-1; 9 nucleotides match TRBD2. The CDR3 spans 15 residues. V was clipped by 1 base and J by 8 bases; unmatched bases: 6. Per germline, CDR1 SGHAT and CDR2 FQNNGV. For the CDR3, the DNA is TGTGCCAGCAGCTTAGGTGGGGCTAGCGGGGATGAGCAGTTCTTC. This translates into CASSLGGASGDEQFF.

CDR3 in amino acids: CASSLAGSRYEQYF. The CDR3, as DNA: TGTGCCAGCAGCTTGGCGGGTTCACGCTACGAGCAGTACTTC. The chain combines TRBV5-4 with TRBJ2-5; D gene uncertain. Matching the DNA end better, TRBJ2-7 makes the J call doubtful. The germline V gene has CDR1 SGHNT and CDR2 YYREEE (reference sequence). The CDR3 has 14 amino acids.

This clone appeared a single time. The J gene is TRBJ2-5, the V gene TRBV9; no clear D gene. Trimming stripped 3 bases from V and 2 bases from J, with 14 bases between. This CDR3 is 15 amino acids long. Germline V lookup: CDR1 SGDLS, CDR2 YYNGEE. CDR3 residues: CASSAASVPQETQYF. Written as DNA, the CDR3 is TGTGCCAGCAGCGCCGCGAGTGTTCCGCAAGAGACCCAGTACTTC.